This T cell receptor (beta chain) was observed in a study of monozygotic twins with inflammatory bowel disease. CDR3 length: 16 residues. CDR1 MNHEY and CDR2 SVGAGI come from the germline V gene. Through template switching, UMIs that included a 6-nucleotide sample barcode were added. TCRdb re-called the 5' RACE reads; every CDR3 protein appears as one record, without DNA. Its clone listing holds tens of thousands of distinct CDR3 sequences. Sequences were obtained from blood. The sequence was obtained from a human donor with ulcerative colitis or Crohn's disease, or a healthy co-twin of an affected twin (not recorded which). The rearrangement uses TRBV6-5 and TRBJ1-3. The chain's CDR3 is CASSYARVSSGNTIYF.